This paragraph covers one TCR beta chain sequence. Its matching antigen is unknown. This sample is drawn from a study of radiotherapy plus CTLA-4 blockade in lung cancer. Study results and limitations: The study found tumor-derived TCR clones expanded in blood after radiotherapy plus ipilimumab.

CDR1 is SGHRS and CDR2 is YFSETQ in the germline V gene. V was shortened by 5 bases and J by 3 bases, with 15 bases between the two germline ends. This CDR3 is built from 15 residues. Some clones are missing from TCRdb's copy, which holds only in-frame ones; the method was immunoSEQ multiplex PCR. The profile shows over 75,000 clones, about four fifths of them singletons. The chain carries TRBV5-1 and TRBJ2-1; TRBD2 is a possible D gene (5 bases). Sequenced material: peripheral blood, taken from a patient treated with radiotherapy plus ipilimumab. This clonotype was obtained from a human donor with non-small cell lung cancer who had stable disease on radiotherapy plus ipilimumab. CDR3 protein: CASSSSGGRYNEQFF. CDR3 DNA sequence: TGCGCCAGCAGTTCAAGCGGAGGCCGCTACAATGAGCAGTTCTTC.